Listed below are T cell receptor beta chains from one sample, sequenced in a study of cytomegalovirus exposure and HLA in healthy donors. Method: immunoSEQ multiplex PCR; TCRdb's copy keeps in-frame clones and lacks some. Here the sample spans over 150,000 clones, around four fifths being singletons. The sequenced material came from PBMCs. Receptors originate from a woman between 45 and 60 years old in good health and CMV-seronegative. Both conserved end residues are part of each CDR3. D genes are given only for firm matches. Rows may omit the clone size; those that give it use once, few, many or a size class.

size	length	D	V	J	CDR3	DNA
-	14	TRBD1	TRBV29-1	TRBJ2-7	CSAGGTGGAYEQYF	TGCAGCGCGGGAGGGACAGGGGGCGCCTACGAGCAGTACTTC
-	12	TRBD1	TRBV10-3	TRBJ1-6	CAISLGGSPLHF	TGTGCCATCAGTTTAGGGGGCTCACCCCTCCACTTT
-	12	-	TRBV7-9	TRBJ2-3	CASSLVADTQYF	TGTGCCAGCAGCTTAGTAGCAGATACGCAGTATTTT
few	15	TRBD2	TRBV5-6	TRBJ2-7	CASSLVSLAGYEQYF	TGTGCCAGCAGCCTGGTGTCCCTAGCGGGTTACGAGCAGTACTTC
-	16	TRBD2	TRBV11-1	TRBJ2-7	CASSFRLAESSYEQYF	TGTGCCAGCAGCTTCCGACTAGCGGAAAGCTCCTACGAGCAGTACTTC
-	15	TRBD2	TRBV5-6	TRBJ2-7	CASRGLAGGPYEQYF	TGTGCCAGCAGGGGGCTCGCGGGGGGTCCCTACGAGCAGTACTTC
-	13	-	TRBV11-3	TRBJ2-2	CASSFTALGELFF	TGTGCCAGCAGCTTCACAGCTCTCGGGGAGCTGTTTTTT
-	13	-	TRBV4-1	TRBJ2-1	CASSQGLDNEQFF	TGCGCCAGCAGCCAAGGACTGGACAATGAGCAGTTCTTC
few	12	-	TRBV4-2	TRBJ1-4	CASSQGTEKLFF	TGTGCCAGCAGCCAGGGCACTGAAAAACTGTTTTTT
-	15	TRBD2	TRBV6-5	TRBJ2-7	CASRSGGLAEYEQYF	TGTGCCAGCCGTTCGGGGGGACTAGCGGAGTACGAGCAGTACTTC
-	15	-	TRBV5-4	TRBJ1-2	CASSLELLLNYGYTF	TGTGCCAGCAGCTTGGAGCTGCTGTTGAACTATGGCTACACCTTC